This T cell receptor (beta chain) was identified in a study of blood T cell repertoires in COVID-19. Study-wide background: Sites across the United States, Italy and Spain contributed samples from acute and convalescent COVID-19. T cells, B-cell-depleted T cells, or PBMCs supplied cDNA or gDNA.

Participant age was roughly 18 to 89 years, and participants resided in 25 or so US areas. Under the authors' procedure: The assay estimated nucleated cells by amplifying reference gene primers. Libraries were prepared by immunoSEQ multiplex PCR; TCRdb keeps only in-frame clonotypes and omits some of them. V and J calls and clone size are as listed in that table; D and trimming were resolved from the DNA. The sample holds 200,000 to 250,000 clones, about 86% seen once. Germline CDR1 SGHTA, CDR2 FQGNSA. Germline trimming cut 1 base from V and 10 bases from J; bases unmatched to any gene: 7. There are 15 residues in the CDR3.

The sequencing input was PBMCs or T cells enriched from blood (not recorded which). This receptor was obtained from a woman aged 45-65 years with acute COVID-19. This chain links TRBV7-2 with TRBJ1-6; TRBD1 agrees at 7 bases. CDR3 protein: CASSLVEGAGSPLHF. The CDR3 DNA reads as TGTGCCAGCAGCTTAGTGGAGGGGGCGGGCTCACCCCTCCACTTT.